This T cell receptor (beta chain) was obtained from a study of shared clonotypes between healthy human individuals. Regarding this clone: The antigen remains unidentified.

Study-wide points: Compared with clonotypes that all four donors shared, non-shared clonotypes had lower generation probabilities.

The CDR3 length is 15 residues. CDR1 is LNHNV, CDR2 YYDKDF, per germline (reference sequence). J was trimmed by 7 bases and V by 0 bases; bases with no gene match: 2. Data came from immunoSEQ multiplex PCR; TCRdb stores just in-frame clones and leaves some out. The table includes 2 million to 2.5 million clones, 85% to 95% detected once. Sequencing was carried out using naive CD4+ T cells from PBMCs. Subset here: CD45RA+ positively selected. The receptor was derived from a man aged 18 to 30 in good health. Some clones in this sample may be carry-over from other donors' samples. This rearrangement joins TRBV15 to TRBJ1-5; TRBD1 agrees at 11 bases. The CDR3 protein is CATSRDGTGGQPQHF. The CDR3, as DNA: TGTGCCACCAGCAGAGACGGGACAGGGGGGCAGCCCCAGCATTTT.